This is a list of T cell receptor beta chains from one sample in a study of beta chain features in type 1 diabetes. TCRdb keeps only in-frame clones here, not all; method: immunoSEQ multiplex PCR. The sample lists about 360,000 clones, over 10% seen once, with 0.017% in the top ten. The sequenced sample was naive CD4+ T cells from blood. These receptors all stem from a man younger than 35 in good health. CDR3s include the opening cysteine and the closing phenylalanine or tryptophan. D genes are given only for firm matches.

>NA|TRBV7-2|TRBJ1-3
CASSLVPGNTIYF
>NA|TRBV28|TRBJ2-7
CASSNRAGGRYEQYF
>TRBD2|TRBV30|TRBJ2-1
CAWSVLAGGRYNEQFF
>TRBD1|TRBV7-9|TRBJ1-4
CASSRGTVEDEKLFF
>NA|TRBV7-2|TRBJ2-2
CASSWTSYTGELFF
>NA|TRBV6-6|TRBJ2-1
CASSFRVSGEQFF
>TRBD1|TRBV6-6|TRBJ2-5
CASSYRDRETQYF
>NA|TRBV7-7|TRBJ2-3
CASSLGQFPDTQYF
>NA|TRBV2|TRBJ1-3
CASSEGGVGNTIYF
>TRBD2|TRBV14|TRBJ2-3
CASSHLSRGSDTQYF
>TRBD1|TRBV9|TRBJ1-5
CASSVEGGAGQPQHF
>NA|TRBV7-3|TRBJ2-7
CASSLRPGTDYEQYF
>NA|TRBV18|TRBJ2-1
CASSPPSLDSQFF
>NA|TRBV4-3|TRBJ2-1
CASSQDGTVYNEQFF
>NA|TRBV29-1|TRBJ1-6
CSVAPLAAGSLYNSPLHF
>NA|TRBV4-3|TRBJ1-2
CASSQDYGTTYGYTF
>NA|TRBV7-9|TRBJ2-3
CATRMGTKKDTQYF
>NA|TRBV25-1|TRBJ2-2
CASSESMYGSGPGELFF
>NA|TRBV20-1|TRBJ2-7
CSAWLREQYF
>NA|TRBV7-2|TRBJ2-2
CASSLTGTVNTGELFF
>TRBD1|TRBV23-1|TRBJ2-5
CASSQSGQCHQETQYF
>TRBD1|TRBV6-1|TRBJ2-3
CAIRGTGADTQYF
>TRBD2|TRBV18|TRBJ2-1
CASSPSGGSNEQFF
>NA|TRBV28|TRBJ1-5
CASSSQDWPQHF
>NA|TRBV30|TRBJ2-3
CAWGWGRADTQYF
>TRBD1|TRBV7-2|TRBJ2-7
CASSTGQGAFYEQYF
>NA|TRBV28|TRBJ1-5
CASRPIGQSSHQPQHF
>TRBD2|TRBV5-4|TRBJ2-5
CASSFKGRASGRGEETQYF
>NA|TRBV7-9|TRBJ1-4
CAIQRGGEKLFF
>TRBD2|TRBV11-2|TRBJ2-1
CASSLLQREGEQFF
>NA|TRBV7-9|TRBJ2-3
CASSLRGSTDTQYF
>TRBD1|TRBV9|TRBJ2-7
CASTFGTGPYEQYF
>TRBD2|TRBV11-2|TRBJ2-2
CASSLPGLARGTGELFF
>NA|TRBV19|TRBJ2-1
CASSGQIAYNEQFF